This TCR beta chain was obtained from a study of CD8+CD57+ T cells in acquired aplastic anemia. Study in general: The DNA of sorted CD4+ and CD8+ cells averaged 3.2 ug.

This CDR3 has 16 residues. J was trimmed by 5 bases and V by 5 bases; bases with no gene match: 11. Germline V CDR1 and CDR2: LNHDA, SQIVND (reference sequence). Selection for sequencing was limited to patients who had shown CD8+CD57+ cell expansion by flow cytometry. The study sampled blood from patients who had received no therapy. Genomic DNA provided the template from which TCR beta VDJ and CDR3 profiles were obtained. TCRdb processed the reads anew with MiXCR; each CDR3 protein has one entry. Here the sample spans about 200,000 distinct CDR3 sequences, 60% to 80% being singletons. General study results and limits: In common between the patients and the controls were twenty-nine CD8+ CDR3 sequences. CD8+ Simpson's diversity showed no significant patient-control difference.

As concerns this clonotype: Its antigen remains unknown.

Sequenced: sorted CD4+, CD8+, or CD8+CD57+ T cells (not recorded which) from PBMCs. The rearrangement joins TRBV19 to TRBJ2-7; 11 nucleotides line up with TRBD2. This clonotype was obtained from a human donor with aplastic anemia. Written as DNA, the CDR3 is TGTGCCAGTAGTCTATTAGCGGGGGGGCATATCGACGAGCAGTACTTC. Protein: CASSLLAGGHIDEQYF.